The clone carrying this TCR beta chain was counted a single time. The repertoire was sequenced with immunoSEQ multiplex PCR; TCRdb's copy has only in-frame clones and lacks some. The repertoire holds more than 50,000 clones, with roughly 94% as singletons. The record originates from a study of preoperative IRX-2 immunotherapy in early breast cancer. Treatment described: preoperative locoregional IRX-2 cytokine immunotherapy. Preoperative locoregional IRX-2 cytokine immunotherapy was tested in the phase Ib source study. This CDR3 contains 16 residues. The TCR was taken from a human donor with breast cancer. Sample collection occurred from a patient treated with IRX-2 immunotherapy. This chain connects TRBV21-1 to TRBJ2-1; the table's D call, TRBD1, has no DNA check behind it. TRBV21-1 constitutes a pseudogene. As DNA, the CDR3 is TGTGCCAGCAGCATAAAGACAGGGGGGATATGCAATGAGCAGTTCTTC. Residues: CASSIKTGGICNEQFF.